This passage covers 22 T cell receptor beta chains from one sample sequenced in a study of cytomegalovirus exposure and HLA in healthy donors. PCR amplification relied on 60 Vbeta primers (plus 13 Jbeta primers). The table came from immunoSEQ multiplex PCR; TCRdb's copy has only in-frame clones and leaves some out. Found here are over 85,000 clones, roughly 60% of them singletons; the top ten hold more than 4.5%. The sample taken for sequencing was PBMCs. These TCRs come from a human donor in good health.

The V gene is TRBV5-5, the J gene TRBJ1-1; the D gene is possibly TRBD1 (6 bases). The germline gives CDR1 SGHKS, CDR2 YYEKEE (reference sequence). V was trimmed by 1 base and J by 2 bases, leaving 9 bases between them. The CDR3 spans 14 residues. The CDR3 here is CASSLPGANTEAFF. Written as DNA, the CDR3 is TGTGCCAGCAGCTTGCCAGGGGCTAACACTGAAGCTTTCTTT.

This rearrangement joins TRBV7-9 to TRBJ2-1, with TRBD2 identical over 7 bases. The CDR3 is made up of 13 amino acids. The germline gives CDR1 SEHNR, CDR2 FQNEAQ (reference sequence). The ends lost 4 bases at V and 3 bases at J; junction bases unmatched: 0. In DNA form, the CDR3 reads TGTGCCAGCAGCTCTAGCGGCTACAATGAGCAGTTCTTC. Its protein is CASSSSGYNEQFF.

The chain recombines TRBV6-4 with TRBJ1-6; D gene uncertain. This CDR3 contains 15 residues. Germline assignment: CDR1 MRHNA and CDR2 SNTAGT. Trimming removed 3 bases from V and 0 bases from J, with 6 bases in between. The CDR3 DNA reads TGTGCCAGCAGTGAACAGCACTCCTATAATTCACCCCTCCACTTT. It is translated as CASSEQHSYNSPLHF.

This chain links TRBV6-6 with TRBJ1-1; D ambiguous. The germline V gene has CDR1 MNHNY and CDR2 SVGAGI (reference sequence). Trimming took off 4 bases at V and 5 bases at J, with 8 bases between the two ends. This CDR3 has 12 residues. CDR3 loop: CASSFRGTEAFF. The DNA for the CDR3 is TGTGCCAGCAGTTTTCGGGGTACTGAAGCTTTCTTT.

The chain couples TRBV9 to TRBJ2-5; no firm D call. The germline CDR1 and CDR2 sequences are SGDLS and YYNGEE. The CDR3 totals 13 residues. V lost 0 bases and J lost 5, with 8 bases in between. The DNA of the CDR3 is TGTGCCAGCAGCGTAGGGCAATTGGAGACCCAGTACTTC. This encodes CASSVGQLETQYF.

This clone was seen a handful of times. V gene TRBV19 combines with J gene TRBJ2-2; 8 nucleotides agree with TRBD1. The germline CDR1 and CDR2 sequences are LNHDA and SQIVND (reference sequence). J lost 7 bases, V lost 5 bases, and 9 bases had no gene match. The CDR3 is made up of 15 amino acids. CDR3 protein: CASSSQGAGSGELFF. In DNA, the CDR3 is TGTGCCAGTAGTTCCCAGGGGGCCGGTAGCGGGGAGCTGTTTTTT.

The chain recombines TRBV28 with TRBJ1-1; possibly TRBD1 for D (6 bases). The germline gives CDR1 MDHEN, CDR2 SYDVKM. The V end was cut by 6 bases, the J end by 1 base, with 9 bases between. The CDR3 covers 13 residues. The CDR3 region has the DNA TGTGCCAGCAGATGGGACACGAACACTGAAGCTTTCTTT. This encodes CASRWDTNTEAFF.

The rearrangement uses TRBV4-1 and TRBJ1-3; D uncertain. Trimming cost V 0 bases and J 0 bases, with 12 bases left between them. CDR3 length: 17 residues. Germline-derived CDR1 and CDR2 are MGHRA and YSYEKL. The CDR3: CASSQDVAFGSGNTIYF. CDR3 sequence (DNA): TGCGCCAGCAGCCAAGACGTAGCCTTCGGCTCTGGAAACACCATATATTTT.

This chain connects TRBV29-1 to TRBJ2-1; 7 positions match TRBD2. Germline V gives CDR1 SQVTM, CDR2 ANQGSEA. The length of the CDR3 is 15 residues. With 7 bases clipped from V and 7 bases from J, the junction kept 16 bases outside the gene matches. As DNA, the CDR3 is TGCAGCGCCTCCCTAGGGCTAGCGGATTCAAATGAGCAGTTCTTC. Encoded protein: CSASLGLADSNEQFF.

The CDR3 here is CASSYLQGFGEQYF. The CDR3 DNA reads TGTGCCAGCAGTTACCTACAGGGGTTCGGCGAGCAGTACTTC. This chain uses TRBV6-5 with TRBJ2-7, with TRBD1 identical over 7 bases. CDR3 size: 14 residues. With V trimmed by 2 bases and J by 6 bases, 7 bases remained unmatched. CDR1 and CDR2 (germline): MNHEY, SVGAGI.

The V and J genes are TRBV25-1 and TRBJ2-1, with TRBD1 identical over 9 bases. Germline V gene data show CDR1 as MGHDK and CDR2 as SYGVNS. The CDR3 runs to 17 residues. V trimming: 4 bases; J trimming: 0 bases; junction bases outside the gene matches: 7. CDR3 loop: CASSGGTGQSSYNEQFF. The CDR3 DNA reads TGTGCCAGCAGTGGGGGGACAGGGCAGAGCTCCTACAATGAGCAGTTCTTC.

The chain joins TRBV7-9 to TRBJ2-7; D unresolved. The CDR3 is made up of 14 amino acids. The V and J ends lost 4 bases and 4 bases respectively, with 14 bases between them. The germline gives CDR1 SEHNR, CDR2 FQNEAQ (reference sequence). The CDR3 bases are TGTGCCAGCAGCTCAAAGATGGCCCCATACGAGCAGTACTTC. Translation: CASSSKMAPYEQYF.

The rearrangement uses TRBV7-8 and TRBJ1-6, with no clear D. The CDR3 loop spans 12 amino acids. Deletions cut 3 bases from V and 7 bases from J, with 4 bases between. CDR1 is SGHVS and CDR2 is FQNEAQ in the germline V gene. This CDR3 reads CASSFVNSPLHF. The DNA for the CDR3 is TGTGCCAGCAGCTTCGTCAATTCACCCCTCCACTTT.

The chain recombines TRBV27 with TRBJ2-1; 8 nucleotides align to TRBD1. The V gene's germline CDR1 is MNHEY and CDR2 SMNVEV (reference sequence). CDR3 length equals 16 residues. The trim removed 2 bases at V and 8 bases at J, leaving 11 bases unmatched. The DNA for the CDR3 is TGTGCCAGCAGTTTACCTCGGACAGGGATAGCCGATGAGCAGTTCTTC. Translated: CASSLPRTGIADEQFF.

The chain couples TRBV6-6 to TRBJ2-2; D gene unclear. The CDR3 length is 12 residues. The V and J ends lost 3 bases and 7 bases respectively, with 6 bases between them. Germline CDR1 MNHNY, CDR2 SVGAGI (reference sequence). In DNA, the CDR3 is TGTGCCAGCAGTTATAGTAACGGGGAGCTGTTTTTT. The encoded protein is CASSYSNGELFF.

This chain uses TRBV19 with TRBJ2-1; TRBD1 matches at 11 bases. V was clipped by 10 bases and J by 8 bases; unmatched bases: 7. The CDR3 runs 13 residues. Germline-derived CDR1 and CDR2 are LNHDA and SQIVND (reference sequence). The CDR3 sequence is CATSDRGRYEQFF. The CDR3 DNA sequence: TGTGCCACCTCGGACAGGGGGCGATATGAGCAGTTCTTC.

The chain joins TRBV19 to TRBJ1-5; D is undetermined. This CDR3 contains 14 residues. Trimming pared 7 bases from V and 4 bases from J, leaving 14 bases between. Germline loops: CDR1 LNHDA, CDR2 SQIVND (reference sequence). The CDR3: CASTAGRGNQPQHF. The CDR3 DNA reads as TGTGCCAGTACCGCTGGACGGGGAAATCAGCCCCAGCATTTT. Full variable domain (remainder filled in from reference TRBV19 and TRBJ1-5): DGGITQSPKYLFRKEGQNVTLSCEQNLNHDAMYWYRQDPGQGLRLIYYSQIVNDFQKGDIAEGYSVSREKKESFPLTVTSAQKNPTAFYLCASTAGRGNQPQHFGDGTRLSIL.

This clone occurred once. The chain is built from TRBV6-1 and TRBJ1-1; maybe TRBD1 (5 bases). Germline V gene data show CDR1 as MNHNS and CDR2 as SASEGT. Trimming removed 4 bases at V and 0 bases at J, with 9 bases between. The CDR3 has 14 amino acids. Here the CDR3 DNA reads TGTGCCAGCAGTGGTCAGACAGTGAACACTGAAGCTTTCTTT. This codes for CASSGQTVNTEAFF.

CDR3 bases: TGTGCCAGCAGTTATGTTAGGGGATCTGGCTACACCTTC. This translates into CASSYVRGSGYTF. The V gene is TRBV6-5, the J gene TRBJ1-2, with D tentatively TRBD1 (5 bases). The germline V and J ends were trimmed by 3 bases and 7 bases, with 12 bases remaining between them. Germline V lookup: CDR1 MNHEY, CDR2 SVGAGI. The CDR3 length is 13 residues.

This clone was seen only a few times. The V gene is TRBV6-1, the J gene TRBJ2-5; D is unresolved. Trimming stripped 4 bases from V and 5 bases from J, with 8 bases between. The CDR3 runs 12 residues. CDR1 and CDR2 (germline): MNHNS, SASEGT. CDR3 in amino acids: CASSAASETQYF. CDR3 sequence (DNA): TGTGCCAGCAGTGCGGCTAGTGAGACCCAGTACTTC.

The chain recombines TRBV27 with TRBJ2-7; 7 bases line up with TRBD2. Germline-derived CDR1 and CDR2 are MNHEY and SMNVEV (reference sequence). J lost 5 bases, V lost 3 bases, and 4 bases had no gene match. CDR3 size: 13 residues. CDR3 nucleotide sequence: TGTGCCAGCAGTTTGGTGAGCGGGGACGAGCAGTACTTC. It translates to CASSLVSGDEQYF.

The rearrangement uses TRBV7-8 and TRBJ2-3, with 13 nucleotides matching TRBD2. In germline, CDR1 is SGHVS, CDR2 FQNEAQ. CDR3 size: 22 residues. V lost 2 bases and J lost 3; bases outside the gene matches: 20. CDR3 DNA: TGTGCCAGCAGCTTAATAGAAAACCGCAGGAGACTAGCGGGAGGAAGTACAGATACGCAGTATTTT. It codes for CASSLIENRRRLAGGSTDTQYF.